A single sample gave rise to the 12 T cell receptor beta chains below, sequenced in a study of T-cell memory formation after mild COVID-19. Each CDR3 protein gets one entry after TCRdb re-called the 5' RACE reads with MiXCR. Among almost 350,000 distinct CDR3 sequences, around 20% were seen once, and the ten largest hold roughly 21%. Sequenced input: PBMCs or a T cell subset sorted from them (not recorded which). The receptors derive from a man between 18 and 29 years old who had mild COVID-19 (a few samples of this study predate the infection). Cell type and time point are not known.

The chain links TRBV7-2 to TRBJ2-3; D is possibly TRBD1 (5 bases). The V gene lost 5 bases and the J gene lost 7 bases, with 16 bases spanning the gap. CDR1 and CDR2 from the germline V gene are SGHTA and FQGNSA. The CDR3 is 14 amino acids. This CDR3 is CASSGTGGSYTQYF. CDR3 bases: TGTGCCAGCAGCGGTACAGGCGGCTCATATACGCAGTATTTT.

The V gene is TRBV7-2, the J gene TRBJ2-3, with D hard to call. CDR1 is SGHTA, CDR2 FQGNSA, per germline. V gave up 5 bases and J gave up 6 bases, with 9 bases separating them. CDR3 length: 12 residues. CDR3 nucleotides: TGTGCCAGCAGCCAACAAGTCGATACGCAGTATTTT. Protein product: CASSQQVDTQYF.

This clonotype was observed a handful of times. The CDR3 nucleotides are TGCGCCAGCAGCTTGATTCAGGCAGGGGCCAACGTCCTGACTTTC. The encoded protein is CASSLIQAGANVLTF. The genes are TRBV5-1 and TRBJ2-6; D remains unclear. The CDR3 runs to 15 residues. Germline V gene data show CDR1 as SGHRS and CDR2 as YFSETQ. V gave up 1 base and J gave up 4 bases, with 9 bases separating them.

V and J are TRBV20-1 and TRBJ1-2; the D gene is possibly TRBD1 (6 bases). CDR3 size: 12 residues. Per germline, CDR1 DFQATT and CDR2 SNEGSKA (reference sequence). Trimming pared 6 bases from V and 10 bases from J, leaving 18 bases between. The CDR3 loop reads CSAPLTGTFYTF. CDR3 DNA: TGCAGTGCCCCCCTCACAGGGACTTTCTACACCTTC.

The V call is TRBV11-2, the J call TRBJ1-1; D remains unclear. This CDR3 region has 15 residues. Germline lookup yields CDR1 SGHAT and CDR2 FQNNGV. Trimming left V 4 bases short and J 4 bases short, with 16 bases between. The CDR3 DNA sequence: TGTGCCAGCAGCTCGTACGGGTTAAGAGGCACTGAAGCTTTCTTT. Protein: CASSSYGLRGTEAFF.

Only a few counts were recorded for this clonotype. CDR3 sequence: CASSQVRQGRAYNEQFF. For the CDR3, the DNA is TGCGCCAGCAGCCAAGTGCGGCAGGGACGTGCTTACAATGAGCAGTTCTTC. The chain couples TRBV4-3 to TRBJ2-1, with D perhaps TRBD1 or TRBD2 (5 bases each). From germline, CDR1 is LGHNA and CDR2 YSLEER. V lost 1 base and J 4 bases, leaving 17 bases between the germline ends. CDR3 length: 17 amino acids.

This clonotype has only a few counts. The chain recombines TRBV29-1 with TRBJ2-5, with 7 bases matching TRBD2. Germline CDR1 and CDR2: SQVTM and ANQGSEA. The CDR3 extends over 14 amino acids. J gave up 5 bases and V 5 bases, and 11 bases lay outside the gene matches. CDR3 DNA sequence: TGCAGCGTTTTCAACCCTCGCGGGGGTGAGACCCAGTACTTC. Residues: CSVFNPRGGETQYF.

CDR3: CASSYGQGLTYEQYV. CDR3 bases: TGTGCCAGCAGTTACGGGCAGGGGCTAACCTACGAGCAGTACGTC. The V and J genes are TRBV6-5 and TRBJ2-7; tentatively, D is TRBD1 (6 bases). CDR3 length: 15 residues. The germline V gene encodes CDR1 MNHEY and CDR2 SVGAGI. The V gene lost 2 bases and the J gene lost 2 bases, with 13 bases spanning the gap.

The chain employs TRBV5-1 and TRBJ2-1; 12 nucleotides match TRBD1. The germline gives CDR1 SGHRS, CDR2 YFSETQ. The CDR3 is made up of 17 amino acids. J lost 7 bases, V lost 3 bases, and 11 bases had no gene match. The CDR3 loop is CASSSHFRDRGPNEQFF. The CDR3 DNA sequence: TGCGCCAGCAGCTCCCACTTTCGGGACAGGGGGCCAAATGAGCAGTTCTTC.

This clonotype was picked up a small number of times. This sequence joins TRBV5-1 and TRBJ2-5; a possible D gene is TRBD2 (5 bases). The CDR3 covers 13 residues. CDR1 is SGHRS and CDR2 is YFSETQ in the germline V gene. V was trimmed by 3 bases and J by 1 base, leaving 7 bases between them. The CDR3 DNA reads as TGCGCCAGCAGCTGGGAGTTCCAAGAGACCCAGTACTTC. Amino acids: CASSWEFQETQYF.

The J gene is TRBJ2-3, the V gene TRBV20-1, with 14 bases that match TRBD2. The germline V gene encodes CDR1 DFQATT and CDR2 SNEGSKA (reference sequence). Germline trimming cut 6 bases from V and 1 base from J; bases unmatched to any gene: 9. The CDR3 covers 17 residues. The CDR3 sequence is CSARLAGGLRGTDTQYF. CDR3 nucleotide sequence: TGCAGTGCGCGACTAGCGGGGGGGCTTCGAGGCACAGATACGCAGTATTTT.

V and J are TRBV20-1 and TRBJ2-3; a weak D match, TRBD2 (7 bases). V lost 3 bases to trimming and J lost 3 bases, with 16 bases between them. Germline V gene sequence: CDR1 DFQATT, CDR2 SNEGSKA (reference sequence). The CDR3 is 15 residues long. CDR3 protein: CSASNPRGLTDTQYF. The CDR3 region has the DNA TGCAGTGCTAGTAATCCGCGGGGGCTGACAGATACGCAGTATTTT.